Listed below are T cell receptor beta chains from one sample, sequenced in a study of T cells in Graves' hyperthyroidism and ophthalmopathy. Via MiXCR, TCRdb re-called the multiplex PCR reads, giving one row per CDR3 protein. Here the sample spans 250,000 to 300,000 distinct CDR3 sequences, approximately 18% being singletons. The specimen sequenced was blood. Every receptor here comes from a man between 45 and 60 years old with Graves' ophthalmopathy. Each CDR3 is given without its conserved first and last residue. A D gene is named only where the DNA matches it firmly.

CDR3 protein,D gene,V gene
ASSELAGSYEQY,TRBD2,TRBV11-2
ASSERAGGRLF,TRBD2,TRBV6-1
ATSPKGYLTDTQY,.,TRBV15
ASSPLSSYNEQF,.,TRBV7-8
ASSPGQGASQPQH,TRBD1,TRBV5-6
ASSLATGQNTEAF,.,TRBV5-1
ASSQTHGSNQPQH,.,TRBV7-8
SGRPGLAGGSAGPSGY,TRBD2,TRBV20-1
SAGGQGANEQF,TRBD1,TRBV29-1
ASSPPDRGFQETQY,TRBD1,TRBV3-1
ASSPQGEGGTYEQY,.,TRBV13
ASRPIRPTSGTQY,.,TRBV3-1
AISERGYEQY,.,TRBV10-3
ATSDQGQETQY,.,TRBV24-1
ASSMKQGGSYEQY,.,TRBV27
ASSVEGGGFYEQY,.,TRBV9
SAPPTSPPTDTQY,.,TRBV20-1
SASPGDRDIDTQY,TRBD1,TRBV20-1
ATSDVGLAGDNEQF,TRBD2,TRBV24-1
SARRLGSSTDTQY,.,TRBV20-1
ASSLPHEAF,.,TRBV28
ASSQRTGGQETQY,TRBD1,TRBV3-1
AGSLAHPNNEQF,.,TRBV7-2
SATGAPGYEQY,.,TRBV29-1
AIKAQGSDNEQF,.,TRBV10-3
ASTERVLSSYEQY,.,TRBV14
ASSLKGGYEQY,.,TRBV5-4
ASSEGQGNEQY,TRBD1,TRBV5-1
ASSPLPTDTQY,.,TRBV27
ASRRRVNQPQH,.,TRBV6-1
ASSRDRVNNEQF,TRBD1,TRBV6-1
ASSLRAPGLAGGSSQETQY,TRBD2,TRBV27
ASSLSIEQF,.,TRBV12-3/TRBV12-4
ASSLRLYGYT,.,TRBV28
ASTRGLAGNEQF,TRBD2,TRBV6-1
ASMPGNNEQF,.,TRBV25-1
ASSLFVRAEAF,.,TRBV11-2
IPGGPETGNGYT,.,TRBV20-1
ASTEDREDYGYT,TRBD1,TRBV28
ASSDDRVAYEQY,TRBD1,TRBV6-1
ASSPGTSGHQETQY,TRBD2,TRBV3-1
ASSWGARAPNYNSPLH,.,TRBV27
ASSEAPTEAF,.,TRBV2
ASSPGISSEQF,.,TRBV12-3/TRBV12-4
ASSPGDGVQPQH,.,TRBV5-1
AWSVAFGDTDTQY,.,TRBV30
ASSQELGGANNSPLH,.,TRBV4-2
ASSSGLVKETQY,TRBD2,TRBV3-1
SVGAGVSYEQY,.,TRBV29-1